This TCR beta chain comes out of a study of prognosis after radiotherapy for stage I lung cancer. CDR3 length: 14 amino acids. The V segment lost 1 base and the J segment 4 bases; nucleotides outside the gene matches: 4. In germline, CDR1 is SGHRS, CDR2 YFSETQ. Genomic DNA was the source, and TCR beta CDR3 was amplified from it by two-round multiplex PCR. Round one of PCR was performed, and it used primers specific to each TRBV and TRBJ gene. TCRdb re-derived calls from the multiplex PCR reads in MiXCR, one entry per CDR3 protein. The sample comprises about 51,000 distinct CDR3 sequences, 30% to 40% of which are singletons, and 8% to 10% rests with the top ten. This clonotype has at least ten counts.

The chain joins TRBV5-1 to TRBJ2-7; 8 nucleotides line up with TRBD1. This receptor was taken from a donor of 50 years or more with non-small cell lung cancer. The source material was PBMCs, sampled before or after stereotactic body radiation therapy (not recorded which). CDR3 sequence: CASSLSGQGYEQYF. The CDR3 DNA follows: TGCGCCAGCAGCTTGTCCGGACAGGGTTACGAGCAGTACTTC. Together with reference TRBV5-1 and TRBJ2-7, the CDR3 gives the full variable domain: KAGVTQTPRYLIKTRGQQVTLSCSPISGHRSVSWYQQTPGQGLQFLFEYFSETQRNKGNFPGRFSGRQFSNSRSEMNVSTLELGDSALYLCASSLSGQGYEQYFGPGTRLTVT.